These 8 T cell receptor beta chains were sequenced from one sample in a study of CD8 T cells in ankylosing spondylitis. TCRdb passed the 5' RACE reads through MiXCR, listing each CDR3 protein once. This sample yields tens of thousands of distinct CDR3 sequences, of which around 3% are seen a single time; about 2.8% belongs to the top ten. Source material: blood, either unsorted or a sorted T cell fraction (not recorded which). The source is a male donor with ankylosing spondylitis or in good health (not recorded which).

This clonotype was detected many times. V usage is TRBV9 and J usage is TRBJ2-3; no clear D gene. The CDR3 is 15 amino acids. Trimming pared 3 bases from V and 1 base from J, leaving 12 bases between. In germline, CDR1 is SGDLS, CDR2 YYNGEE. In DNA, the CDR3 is TGTGCCAGCAGCGAGACCGGACGACGCACAGATACGCAGTATTTT. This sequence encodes CASSETGRRTDTQYF.

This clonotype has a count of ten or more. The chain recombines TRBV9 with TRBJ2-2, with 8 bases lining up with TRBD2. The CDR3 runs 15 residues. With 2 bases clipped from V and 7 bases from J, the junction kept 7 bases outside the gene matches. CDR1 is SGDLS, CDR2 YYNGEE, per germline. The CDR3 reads CASSVGLGFGGELFF. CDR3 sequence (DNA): TGTGCCAGCAGCGTGGGACTAGGCTTCGGCGGGGAGCTGTTTTTT.

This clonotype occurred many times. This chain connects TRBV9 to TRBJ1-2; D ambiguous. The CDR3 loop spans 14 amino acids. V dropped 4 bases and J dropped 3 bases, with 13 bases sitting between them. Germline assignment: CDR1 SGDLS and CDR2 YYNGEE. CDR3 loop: CASSPHSVHYGYTF. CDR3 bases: TGTGCCAGCAGCCCGCACTCGGTCCACTATGGCTACACCTTC.

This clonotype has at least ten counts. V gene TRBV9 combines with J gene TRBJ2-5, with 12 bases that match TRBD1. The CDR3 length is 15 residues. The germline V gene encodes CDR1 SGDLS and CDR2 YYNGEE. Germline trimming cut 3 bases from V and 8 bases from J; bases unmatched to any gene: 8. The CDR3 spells CASSARDRGPGTQYF. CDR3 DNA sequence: TGTGCCAGCAGCGCCCGGGACAGGGGGCCGGGTACCCAGTACTTC.

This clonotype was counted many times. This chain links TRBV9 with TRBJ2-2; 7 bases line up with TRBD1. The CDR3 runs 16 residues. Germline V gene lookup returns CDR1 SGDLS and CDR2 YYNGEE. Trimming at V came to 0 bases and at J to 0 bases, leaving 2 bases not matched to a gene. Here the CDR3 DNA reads TGTGCCAGCAGCGTAGAGGGGGCTCCGAACACCGGGGAGCTGTTTTTT. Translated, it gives CASSVEGAPNTGELFF.

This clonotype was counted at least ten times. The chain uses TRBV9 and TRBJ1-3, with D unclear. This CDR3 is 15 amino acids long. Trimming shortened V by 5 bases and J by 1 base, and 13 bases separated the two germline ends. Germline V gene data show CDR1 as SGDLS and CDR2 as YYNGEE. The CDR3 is CASSPGQLSGNTIYF. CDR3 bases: TGTGCCAGCAGTCCTGGCCAATTATCTGGAAACACCATATATTTT.

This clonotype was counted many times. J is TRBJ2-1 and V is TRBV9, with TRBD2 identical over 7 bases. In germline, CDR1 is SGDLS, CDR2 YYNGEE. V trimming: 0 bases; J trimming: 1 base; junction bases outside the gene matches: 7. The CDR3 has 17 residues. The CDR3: CASSVDSGLASYNEQFF. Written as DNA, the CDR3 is TGTGCCAGCAGCGTAGATAGCGGGCTTGCTTCCTACAATGAGCAGTTCTTC.

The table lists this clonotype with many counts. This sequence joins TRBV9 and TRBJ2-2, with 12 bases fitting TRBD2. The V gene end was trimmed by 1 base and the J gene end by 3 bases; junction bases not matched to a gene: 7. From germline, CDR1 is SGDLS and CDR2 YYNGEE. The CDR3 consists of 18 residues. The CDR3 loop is CASSVRKLAGGYTGELFF. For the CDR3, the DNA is TGTGCCAGCAGCGTAAGGAAACTAGCGGGGGGCTACACCGGGGAGCTGTTTTTT. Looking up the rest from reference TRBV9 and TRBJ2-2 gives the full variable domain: DSGVTQTPKHLITATGQRVTLRCSPRSGDLSVYWYQQSLDQGLQFLIQYYNGEERAKGNILERFSAQQFPDLHSELNLSSLELGDSALYFCASSVRKLAGGYTGELFFGEGSRLTVL.